The TCR beta chain described here comes from a study of CD8 T cells in ankylosing spondylitis. Study-level results: Several highly homologous variants made up a TCR beta motif, and this motif appeared characteristic of ankylosing spondylitis blood.

Regarding this clonotype: Its antigen remains unidentified.

Quantitative barcoded 5'-RACE was used to prepare TCR beta libraries. Using its own MiXCR run on the 5' RACE reads, TCRdb lists one record per CDR3 protein. The repertoire holds approximately 140,000 distinct CDR3 sequences, with more than 15% as singletons. This CDR3 has 15 amino acids. CDR1 and CDR2 (germline): KGHDR, SFDVKD. The germline V and J ends were trimmed by 3 bases and 2 bases, with 13 bases remaining between them. The specimen was blood, either unsorted or a sorted T cell fraction (not recorded which). This rearrangement joins TRBV24-1 to TRBJ2-7, with a tentative D call TRBD1 (5 bases). This sequence originates from a male donor with ankylosing spondylitis. CDR3 amino acids: CATSDMWGPTYEQYF. CDR3 nucleotides: TGTGCCACCAGTGATATGTGGGGCCCTACCTACGAGCAGTACTTC.